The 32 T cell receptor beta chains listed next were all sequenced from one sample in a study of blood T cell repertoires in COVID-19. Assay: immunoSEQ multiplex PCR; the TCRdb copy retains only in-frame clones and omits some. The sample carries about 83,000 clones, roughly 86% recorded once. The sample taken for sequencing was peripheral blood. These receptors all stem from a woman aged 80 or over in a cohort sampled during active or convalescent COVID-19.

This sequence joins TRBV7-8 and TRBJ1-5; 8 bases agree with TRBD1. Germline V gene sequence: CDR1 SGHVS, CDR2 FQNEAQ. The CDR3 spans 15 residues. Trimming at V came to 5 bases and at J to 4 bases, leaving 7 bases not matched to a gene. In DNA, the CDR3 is TGTGCCAGCAGCATTGGAACAGGGGGGAATCAGCCCCAGCATTTT. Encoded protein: CASSIGTGGNQPQHF. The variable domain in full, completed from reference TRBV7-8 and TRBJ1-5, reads GAGVSQSPRYKVAKRGQDVALRCDPISGHVSLFWYQQALGQGPEFLTYFQNEAQLDKSGLPSDRFFAERPEGSVSTLKIQRTQQEDSAVYLCASSIGTGGNQPQHFGDGTRLSIL.

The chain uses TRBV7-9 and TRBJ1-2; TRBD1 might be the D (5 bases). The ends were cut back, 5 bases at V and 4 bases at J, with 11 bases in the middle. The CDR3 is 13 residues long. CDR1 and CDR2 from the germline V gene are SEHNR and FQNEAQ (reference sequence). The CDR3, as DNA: TGTGCCAGCAGCACTCAGGGCTCCTATGGCTACACCTTC. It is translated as CASSTQGSYGYTF.

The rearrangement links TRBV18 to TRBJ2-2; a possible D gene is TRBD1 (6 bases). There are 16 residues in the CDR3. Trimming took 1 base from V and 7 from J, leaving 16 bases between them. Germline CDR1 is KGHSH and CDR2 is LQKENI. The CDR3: CASSPQTGMDGGELFF. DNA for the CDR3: TGTGCCAGCTCACCACAAACAGGGATGGATGGCGGGGAGCTGTTTTTT. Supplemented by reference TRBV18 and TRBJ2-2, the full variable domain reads NAGVMQNPRHLVRRRGQEARLRCSPMKGHSHVYWYRQLPEEGLKFMVYLQKENIIDESGMPKERFSAEFPKEGPSILRIQQVVRGDSAAYFCASSPQTGMDGGELFFGEGSRLTVL.

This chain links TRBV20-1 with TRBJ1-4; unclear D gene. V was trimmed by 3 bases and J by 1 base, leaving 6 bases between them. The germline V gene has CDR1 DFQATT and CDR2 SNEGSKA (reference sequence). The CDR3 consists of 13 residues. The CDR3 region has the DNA TGCAGTGCTAGTGGGCAAACTAATGAAAAACTGTTTTTT. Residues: CSASGQTNEKLFF.

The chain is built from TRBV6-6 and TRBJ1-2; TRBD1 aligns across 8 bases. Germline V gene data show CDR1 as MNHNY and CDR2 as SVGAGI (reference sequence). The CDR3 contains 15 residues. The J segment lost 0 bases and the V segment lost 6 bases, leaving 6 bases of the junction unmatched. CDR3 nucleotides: TGTGCCAGCAGCTTTGACAGGGGCACTAACTATGGCTACACCTTC. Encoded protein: CASSFDRGTNYGYTF.

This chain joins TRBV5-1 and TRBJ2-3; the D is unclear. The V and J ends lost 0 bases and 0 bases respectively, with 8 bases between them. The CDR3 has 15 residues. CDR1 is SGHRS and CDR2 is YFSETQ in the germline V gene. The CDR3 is CASSLAQASTDTQYF. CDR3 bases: TGCGCCAGCAGCTTGGCGCAGGCTAGCACAGATACGCAGTATTTT.

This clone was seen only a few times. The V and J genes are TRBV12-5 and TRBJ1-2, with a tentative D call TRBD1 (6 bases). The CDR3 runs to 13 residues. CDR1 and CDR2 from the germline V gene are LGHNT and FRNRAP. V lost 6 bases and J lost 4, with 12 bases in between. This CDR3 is CASGFGQFYGYTF. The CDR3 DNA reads TGTGCTAGTGGCTTTGGACAGTTCTATGGCTACACCTTC.

The CDR3 region is CASSNGQGGNQPQHF. The CDR3 region has the DNA TGTGCCAGCAGTAACGGACAGGGTGGGAATCAGCCCCAGCATTTT. This chain links TRBV2 with TRBJ1-5, with 8 bases identical to TRBD1. The CDR3 contains 15 residues. CDR1 and CDR2 (germline): SNHLY, FYNNEI. V was pared by 5 bases and J by 4 bases, with 7 bases of the junction left unmatched.

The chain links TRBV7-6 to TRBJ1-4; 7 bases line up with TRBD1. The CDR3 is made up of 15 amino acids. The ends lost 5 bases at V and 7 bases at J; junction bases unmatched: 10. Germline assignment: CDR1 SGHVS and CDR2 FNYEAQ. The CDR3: CASSKTGQLSEKLFF. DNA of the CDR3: TGTGCCAGCAGCAAAACGGGACAGCTCTCTGAAAAACTGTTTTTT.

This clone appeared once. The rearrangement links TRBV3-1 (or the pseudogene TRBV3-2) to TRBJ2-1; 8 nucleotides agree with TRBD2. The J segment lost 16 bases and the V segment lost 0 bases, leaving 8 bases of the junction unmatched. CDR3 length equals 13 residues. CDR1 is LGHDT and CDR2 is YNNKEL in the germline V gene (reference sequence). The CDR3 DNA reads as TGTGCCAGCAGCCAAGATTGGGCGGGAGGTTACTTCTTC. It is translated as CASSQDWAGGYFF.

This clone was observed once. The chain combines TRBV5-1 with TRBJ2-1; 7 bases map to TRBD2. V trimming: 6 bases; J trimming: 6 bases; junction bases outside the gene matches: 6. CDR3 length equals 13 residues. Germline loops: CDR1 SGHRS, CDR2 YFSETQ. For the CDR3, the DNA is TGCGCCAGCACAAGGGAGGGTCTCAATGAGCAGTTCTTC. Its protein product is CASTREGLNEQFF.

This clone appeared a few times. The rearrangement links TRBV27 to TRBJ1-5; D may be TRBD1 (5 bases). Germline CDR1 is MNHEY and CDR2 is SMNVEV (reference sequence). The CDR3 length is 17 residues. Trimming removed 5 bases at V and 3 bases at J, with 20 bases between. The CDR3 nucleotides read TGTGCCAGCAGTAGGGGCGGGAGGCCCAAAGACAATCAGCCCCAGCATTTT. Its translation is CASSRGGRPKDNQPQHF.

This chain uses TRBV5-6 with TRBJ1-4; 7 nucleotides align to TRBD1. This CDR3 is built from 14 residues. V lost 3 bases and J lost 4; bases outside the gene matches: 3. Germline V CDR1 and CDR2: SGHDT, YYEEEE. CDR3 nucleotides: TGTGCCAGCAGCTACGGGACAGTTAATGAAAAACTGTTTTTT. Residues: CASSYGTVNEKLFF.

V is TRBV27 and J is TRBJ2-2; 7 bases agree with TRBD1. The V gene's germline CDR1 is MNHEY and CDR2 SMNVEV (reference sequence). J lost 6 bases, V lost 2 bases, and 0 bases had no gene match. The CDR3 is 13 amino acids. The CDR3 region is CASSLQGAGELFF. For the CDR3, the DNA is TGTGCCAGCAGTTTACAGGGGGCCGGGGAGCTGTTTTTT.

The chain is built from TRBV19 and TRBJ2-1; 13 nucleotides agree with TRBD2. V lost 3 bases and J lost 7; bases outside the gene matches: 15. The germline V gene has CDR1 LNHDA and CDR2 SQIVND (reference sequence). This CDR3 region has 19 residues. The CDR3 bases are TGTGCCAGTAGTATGATCCACAGGACTAGCGGGAGATCAGGTAATGAGCAGTTCTTC. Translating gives CASSMIHRTSGRSGNEQFF.

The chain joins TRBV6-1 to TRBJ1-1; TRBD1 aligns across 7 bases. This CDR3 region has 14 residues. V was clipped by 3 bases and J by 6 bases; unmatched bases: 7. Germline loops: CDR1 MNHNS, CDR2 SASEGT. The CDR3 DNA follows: TGTGCCAGCAGTGAGACAGGGCCTCGGCCTGAAGCTTTCTTT. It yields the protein CASSETGPRPEAFF.

The CDR3 here is CASSLVVAAEQYV. The DNA for the CDR3 is TGTGCCAGCAGCTTGGTGGTGGCTGCCGAGCAGTACGTC. The chain carries TRBV5-5 and TRBJ2-7; the D is unclear. Trimming took 0 bases from V and 6 from J, leaving 10 bases between them. This CDR3 has 13 residues. Germline CDR1 is SGHKS and CDR2 is YYEKEE (reference sequence).

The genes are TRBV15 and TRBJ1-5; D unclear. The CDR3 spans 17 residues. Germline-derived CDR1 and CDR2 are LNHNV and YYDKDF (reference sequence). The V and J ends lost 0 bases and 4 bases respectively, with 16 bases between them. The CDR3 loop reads CATSRERQTLENQPQHF. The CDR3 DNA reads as TGTGCCACCAGCAGAGAACGGCAGACCCTGGAGAATCAGCCCCAGCATTTT. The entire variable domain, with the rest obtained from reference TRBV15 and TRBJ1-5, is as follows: DAMVIQNPRYQVTQFGKPVTLSCSQTLNHNVMYWYQQKSSQAPKLLFHYYDKDFNNEADTPDNFQSRRPNTSFCFLDIRSPGLGDTAMYLCATSRERQTLENQPQHFGDGTRLSIL.

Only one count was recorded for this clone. CDR3 protein: CASSLEGQKYGYTF. CDR3 DNA sequence: TGCGCCAGCAGCCTGGAGGGGCAGAAATATGGCTACACCTTC. This chain connects TRBV5-1 to TRBJ1-2; a possible D gene is TRBD1 (5 bases). The CDR3 sequence is 14 residues long. The V gene's germline CDR1 is SGHRS and CDR2 YFSETQ. V was pared by 4 bases and J by 5 bases, with 15 bases between. Looking up the rest from reference TRBV5-1 and TRBJ1-2 gives the full variable domain: KAGVTQTPRYLIKTRGQQVTLSCSPISGHRSVSWYQQTPGQGLQFLFEYFSETQRNKGNFPGRFSGRQFSNSRSEMNVSTLELGDSALYLCASSLEGQKYGYTFGSGTRLTVV.

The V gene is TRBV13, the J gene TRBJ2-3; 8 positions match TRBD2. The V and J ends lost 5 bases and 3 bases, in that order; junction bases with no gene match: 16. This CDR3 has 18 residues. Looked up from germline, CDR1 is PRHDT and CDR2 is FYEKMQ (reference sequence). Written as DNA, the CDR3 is TGTGCCAGCAGCAACGGGGGGTGGACTAGCAAGGGGACAGATACGCAGTATTTT. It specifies CASSNGGWTSKGTDTQYF.

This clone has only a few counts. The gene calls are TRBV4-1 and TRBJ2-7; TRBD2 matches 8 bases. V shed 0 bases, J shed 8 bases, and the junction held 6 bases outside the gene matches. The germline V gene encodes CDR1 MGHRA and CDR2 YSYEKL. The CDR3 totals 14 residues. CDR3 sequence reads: CASSQDGSSGKQYF. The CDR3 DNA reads TGCGCCAGCAGCCAAGATGGTAGTAGCGGGAAGCAGTACTTC.

CDR3 bases: TGTGCCAGTAGTATAGGAGCGGGATTTGTATACGAGCAGTACTTC. The encoded protein is CASSIGAGFVYEQYF. This rearrangement joins TRBV19 to TRBJ2-7; 7 bases are shared with TRBD2. This CDR3 contains 15 residues. Germline trimming cut 1 base from V and 4 bases from J; bases unmatched to any gene: 7. CDR1 LNHDA and CDR2 SQIVND come from the germline V gene (reference sequence).

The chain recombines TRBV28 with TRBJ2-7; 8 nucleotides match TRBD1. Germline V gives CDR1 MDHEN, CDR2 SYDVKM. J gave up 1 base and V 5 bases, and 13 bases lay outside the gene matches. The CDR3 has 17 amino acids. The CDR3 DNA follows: TGTGCCAGCAGTCTAGCCGCAGGGGGCCTTCTGTCCTACGAGCAGTACTTC. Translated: CASSLAAGGLLSYEQYF. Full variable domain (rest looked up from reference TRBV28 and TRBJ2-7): DVKVTQSSRYLVKRTGEKVFLECVQDMDHENMFWYRQDPGLGLRLIYFSYDVKMKEKGDIPEGYSVSREKKERFSLILESASTNQTSMYLCASSLAAGGLLSYEQYFGPGTRLTVT.

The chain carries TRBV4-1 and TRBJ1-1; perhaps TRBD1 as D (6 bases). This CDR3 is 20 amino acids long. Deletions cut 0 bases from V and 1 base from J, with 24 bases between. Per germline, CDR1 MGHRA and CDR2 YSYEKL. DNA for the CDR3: TGCGCCAGCAGCCAAGACCTTAAGACAGGTGGTAAAGTCGGGAACACTGAAGCTTTCTTT. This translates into CASSQDLKTGGKVGNTEAFF.

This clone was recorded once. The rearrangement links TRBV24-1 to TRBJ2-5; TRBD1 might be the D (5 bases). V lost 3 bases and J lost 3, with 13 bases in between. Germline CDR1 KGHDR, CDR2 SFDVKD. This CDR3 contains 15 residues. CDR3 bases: TGTGCCACCAGTGATCCCTGGACACCGGAAGAGACCCAGTACTTC. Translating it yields CATSDPWTPEETQYF.

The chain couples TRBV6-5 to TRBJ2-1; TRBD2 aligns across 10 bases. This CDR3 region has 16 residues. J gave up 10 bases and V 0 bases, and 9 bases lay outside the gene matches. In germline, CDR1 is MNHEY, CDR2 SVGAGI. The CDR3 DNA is TGTGCCAGCAGTTACTCTCTAGCGGGGGCCTATCGGGAGCAGTTCTTC. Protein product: CASSYSLAGAYREQFF.

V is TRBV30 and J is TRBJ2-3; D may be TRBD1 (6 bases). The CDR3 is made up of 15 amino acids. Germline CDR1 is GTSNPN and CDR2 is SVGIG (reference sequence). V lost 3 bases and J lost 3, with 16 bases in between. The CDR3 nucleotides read TGTGCCTGGAGAAGACCAGGGGCCCGGACAGATACGCAGTATTTT. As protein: CAWRRPGARTDTQYF.

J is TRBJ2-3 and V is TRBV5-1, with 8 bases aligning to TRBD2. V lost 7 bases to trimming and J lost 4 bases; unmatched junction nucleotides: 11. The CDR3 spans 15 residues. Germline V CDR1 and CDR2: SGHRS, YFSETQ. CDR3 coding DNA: TGCGCCAGCGAGGGCCCCGGGAGGGCCGCAGATACGCAGTATTTT. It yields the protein CASEGPGRAADTQYF.

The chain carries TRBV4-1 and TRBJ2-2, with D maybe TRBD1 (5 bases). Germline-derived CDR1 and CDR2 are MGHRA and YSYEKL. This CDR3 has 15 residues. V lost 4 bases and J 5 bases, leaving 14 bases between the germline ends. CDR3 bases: TGCGCCAGCAGCCCCTCAGGGTTGGGGACCGGGGAGCTGTTTTTT. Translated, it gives CASSPSGLGTGELFF.

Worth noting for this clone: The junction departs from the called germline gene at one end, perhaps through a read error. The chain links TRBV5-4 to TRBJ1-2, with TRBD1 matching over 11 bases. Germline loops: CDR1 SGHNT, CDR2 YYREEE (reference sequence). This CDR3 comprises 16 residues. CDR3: CTSTDKDRGRFYGYTF. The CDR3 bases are TGTACCAGCACCGATAAGGACAGGGGGCGGTTCTATGGCTACACCTTC.

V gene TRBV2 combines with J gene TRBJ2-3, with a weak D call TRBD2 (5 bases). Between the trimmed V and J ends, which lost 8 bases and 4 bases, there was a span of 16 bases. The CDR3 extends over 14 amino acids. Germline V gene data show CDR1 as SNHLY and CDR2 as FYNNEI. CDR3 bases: TGTGCCAGCTTTAGAGTGAGGGCCGCAGATACGCAGTATTTT. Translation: CASFRVRAADTQYF. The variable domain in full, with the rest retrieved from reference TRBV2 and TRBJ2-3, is EPEVTQTPSHQVTQMGQEVILRCVPISNHLYFYWYRQILGQKVEFLVSFYNNEISEKSEIFDDQFSVERPDGSNFTLKIRSTKLEDSAMYFCASFRVRAADTQYFGPGTRLTVL.

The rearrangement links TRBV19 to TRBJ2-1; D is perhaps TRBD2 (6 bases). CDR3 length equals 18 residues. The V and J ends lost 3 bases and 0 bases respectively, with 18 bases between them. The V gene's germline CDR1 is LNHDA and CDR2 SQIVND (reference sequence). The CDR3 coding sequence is TGTGCCAGTAGTATCCGGCTAGCGATCGGTAGCTCCTACAATGAGCAGTTCTTC. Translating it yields CASSIRLAIGSSYNEQFF.